Listed below are T cell receptor beta chains from one sample, sequenced in a study of CD8 T cells in ankylosing spondylitis. Each CDR3 protein gets one entry after TCRdb re-called the 5' RACE reads with MiXCR. The profile covers about 150,000 distinct CDR3 sequences, with under 35% appearing a single time and 6% taken by the ten largest. Sequencing input: synovial fluid, either unsorted or a sorted T cell fraction (not recorded which). The receptors stem from a male donor with ankylosing spondylitis. CDR3s include the opening cysteine and the closing phenylalanine or tryptophan. Fields, in order: clone size, J gene, V gene, D gene, CDR3 DNA, CDR3 protein. The D gene is left open where the match is weak. Only some rows state a clone size, as once, few, many or a class for expanded clones.

>once|TRBJ2-1|TRBV20-1|NA
TGCAGTGCTAGAGGGGACACCTACAATGAGCAGTTCTTC
CSARGDTYNEQFF
>few|TRBJ2-7|TRBV20-1|TRBD1
TGCAGTGCTAGTGCGGACAGGGGTGTCGAGCAGTACTTC
CSASADRGVEQYF
>NA|TRBJ1-6|TRBV5-1|NA
TGCGCCAGCAGAAATTCAACGTATAATTCACCCCTCCACTTT
CASRNSTYNSPLHF
>many|TRBJ2-5|TRBV4-2|TRBD2
TGTGCCAGCAGAGCGGGGGGGACCAACCAAGAGACCCAGTACTTC
CASRAGGTNQETQYF
>NA|TRBJ2-2|TRBV2|NA
TGTGCCAGCAGTGGGGCAGCGGGCAGCACCGGGGAGCTGTTTTTT
CASSGAAGSTGELFF
>many|TRBJ2-7|TRBV29-1|TRBD1
TGCAGCGTCAAGGGACAGTCCTACGAGCAGTACTTC
CSVKGQSYEQYF
>once|TRBJ1-4|TRBV10-3|NA
TGTGCCATCAGTGACGGGGGATCGAATGAAAAACTGTTTTTT
CAISDGGSNEKLFF
>few|TRBJ2-2|TRBV7-9|NA
TGTGCCAGCAGCCCCGCGCGAGGAGCGCGCGACACCGGGGAGCTGTTTTTT
CASSPARGARDTGELFF
>NA|TRBJ2-1|TRBV6-2/TRBV6-3|TRBD2
TGTGCCAGCAGAATAGCGGGAGCTGTATATGAGCAGTTCTTC
CASRIAGAVYEQFF
>NA|TRBJ2-1|TRBV9|NA
TGTGCCAGCAGCCCTGGGGGCTCCTACAATGAGCAGTTCTTC
CASSPGGSYNEQFF
>NA|TRBJ1-1|TRBV5-1|NA
TGCGCCAGCAGCCCCGGACAACAGAACACTGAAGCTTTCTTT
CASSPGQQNTEAFF
>NA|TRBJ2-2|TRBV3-1|TRBD2
TGTGCCAGCAGCCGGACTAGTACCGCCGGGGAGCTGTTTTTT
CASSRTSTAGELFF
>NA|TRBJ1-4|TRBV4-1|NA
TGCGCCAGCAGCCAAGATATCTTCCAGCTAAATGAAAAACTGTTTTTT
CASSQDIFQLNEKLFF
>few|TRBJ1-6|TRBV19|NA
TGTGCCAGTGGCCCCGGACAGCAGAATTCACCCCTCCACTTT
CASGPGQQNSPLHF
>NA|TRBJ2-7|TRBV5-1|NA
TGCGCCAGCAGCATCCGGGACGGATTTTACGAGCAGTACTTC
CASSIRDGFYEQYF
>NA|TRBJ2-7|TRBV10-3|NA
TGTGCCATCACTTCAGCAGAGGGGCCCTACGAGCAGTACTTC
CAITSAEGPYEQYF
>few|TRBJ2-1|TRBV5-6|TRBD2
TGTGCCAGCAGCAGGGGACTAGCGGAGTACAATGAGCAGTTCTTC
CASSRGLAEYNEQFF
>many|TRBJ2-1|TRBV20-1|NA
TGCAGTGCTGCCATCCTTTCAGGTCATGAGCAGTTCTTC
CSAAILSGHEQFF
>NA|TRBJ2-3|TRBV9|NA
TGTGCCAGCAGCGTACAGGGGAGCGGGACAGATACGCAGTATTTT
CASSVQGSGTDTQYF
>few|TRBJ2-1|TRBV11-2|NA
TGTGCCAGCAGCCCCACAGGATCCCCCTACAATGAGCAGTTCTTC
CASSPTGSPYNEQFF
>NA|TRBJ2-2|TRBV4-3|TRBD2
TGCGCCAGCAGCCAGCGGGCTAGCGGGAATAACAGGGAGCTGTTTTTT
CASSQRASGNNRELFF
>NA|TRBJ1-1|TRBV6-1|NA
TGTGCCAGCAGGCGGAAGTTGAACACTGAAGCTTTCTTT
CASRRKLNTEAFF
>medium-sized|TRBJ2-3|TRBV4-3|TRBD1
TGCGCCAGCAGCCAAGATGTTCGCCCGGGACAGGGGCTCAATACGCAGTATTTT
CASSQDVRPGQGLNTQYF
>NA|TRBJ2-7|TRBV29-1|NA
TGCAGTGTCGGGCATGTGGGCTACGAGCAGTACTTC
CSVGHVGYEQYF
>NA|TRBJ1-2|TRBV29-1|NA
TGCAGCGTTCGACCGGGAACGTACTATGGCTACACCTTC
CSVRPGTYYGYTF
>NA|TRBJ2-7|TRBV27|TRBD1
TGTGCCAGCAGAGACAGGGTAAATTCCTACGAGCAGTACTTC
CASRDRVNSYEQYF
>few|TRBJ2-2|TRBV7-9|TRBD2
TGTGCCAGCAGCGCCGGGACTAGCGGAACCGGGGAGCTGTTTTTT
CASSAGTSGTGELFF
>NA|TRBJ1-4|TRBV29-1|NA
TGCAGCGTGAGGGGGGACAATGAGAAACTGTTTTTT
CSVRGDNEKLFF
>NA|TRBJ2-5|TRBV12-3/TRBV12-4|TRBD2
TGTGCCAGCAGAACTAGCGGGAGTGCAGAGACCCAGTACTTC
CASRTSGSAETQYF
>NA|TRBJ2-7|TRBV20-1|NA
TGCAGTGCTAGGCCCCGGGGGGCCGAACTCTACGAGCAGTACTTC
CSARPRGAELYEQYF
>many|TRBJ2-5|TRBV7-2|TRBD2
TGTGCCAGCAGCATAGGACTAGCGGGAGGGCGGGAGACCCAGTACTTC
CASSIGLAGGRETQYF
>many|TRBJ1-5|TRBV20-1|TRBD1
TGCAGTGCCCCGGGGGACAGGGTAGGACAGCCCCAGCATTTT
CSAPGDRVGQPQHF
>once|TRBJ2-5|TRBV28|TRBD1
TGTGCCAGCAGCCACCCTTATTCGGACAGGGAACAGGAGACCCAGTACTTC
CASSHPYSDREQETQYF